A selection of T cell receptor beta chains follows, all from one sample in a study of beta chain features in type 1 diabetes. The method was immunoSEQ multiplex PCR; TCRdb's version includes in-frame clones alone and lacks a portion of them. The sample consists of over 600,000 clones, roughly an eighth of them appearing once. The specimen was naive CD4+ T cells from blood. The receptors were gathered from a man aged 25 to 45 with type 1 diabetes. CDR3s include the opening cysteine and the closing phenylalanine or tryptophan. The order of the fields is V gene, clone size, D gene, J gene, CDR3 DNA, CDR3 protein. D genes are given only for firm matches. Rows give clone size only sometimes, using once, few, many, or a class for an expanded clone.

>TRBV4-3|.|TRBD1|TRBJ1-1
TGCGCCAGCAGCCACACAGGGGGTAAAGAAGTTTTCTTT
CASSHTGGKEVFF
>TRBV5-1|.|.|TRBJ2-4
TGCGCCAGCAGCTTGTTTTCGGGAAACATTCAGTACTTC
CASSLFSGNIQYF
>TRBV5-1|few|.|TRBJ1-1
TGCGCCAGCCAGGGAACGACTGAAGCTTTCTTT
CASQGTTEAFF
>TRBV13|few|.|TRBJ2-2
TGTGCCAGCAGCTTCATGGCCGGCGCGAACACCGGGGAGCTGTTTTTT
CASSFMAGANTGELFF
>TRBV28|few|TRBD1|TRBJ2-3
TGTGCCAGCAGTAAGGGCTTCAACGGACAGGGGAGTAAATCCACAGATACGCAGTATTTT
CASSKGFNGQGSKSTDTQYF
>TRBV29-1|few|.|TRBJ2-2
TGCACGGTGGAGGGCACCGGGGAGCTGTTTTTT
CTVEGTGELFF
>TRBV5-4|.|.|TRBJ2-2
TGTGCCAGCAGCTTAGGACTGACTCACACCGGGGAGCTGTTTTTT
CASSLGLTHTGELFF
>TRBV19|few|.|TRBJ2-2
TGTGCCAGTAGTACCACCGGGGAGCTGTTTTTT
CASSTTGELFF
>TRBV11-2|.|TRBD1|TRBJ1-6
TGTGCCAGCAGCCCCGAACAGGGGACACCCCTCCACTTT
CASSPEQGTPLHF
>TRBV5-1|few|.|TRBJ2-1
TGCGCCAGCAGCCAAGTGGTACGGACAAGCGACAATGAGCAGTTCTTC
CASSQVVRTSDNEQFF
>TRBV5-1|few|.|TRBJ1-2
TGCGCCAGCAGCCCCGACCGGACAGCGGCCGGCTACACCTTC
CASSPDRTAAGYTF
>TRBV28|few|.|TRBJ1-2
TGTGCCAGCACCATCGGCGGGGCGGGAAACTATGGCTACACCTTC
CASTIGGAGNYGYTF
>TRBV29-1|few|.|TRBJ2-5
TGCAGCGTTAAGGGACTGGGAGTTCCAAGGGAGACCCAGTACTTC
CSVKGLGVPRETQYF
>TRBV10-3|few|.|TRBJ2-5
TGTGCCATCAGTGATGGAACTACTGACGGAGAGACCCAGTACTTC
CAISDGTTDGETQYF
>TRBV19|few|.|TRBJ1-5
TGTGCCAGTAGTATCGAATTCCATCAGCCCCAGCATTTT
CASSIEFHQPQHF
>TRBV7-6|.|.|TRBJ2-5
TGTGCCAGCAGCTTAGCGCTCGGAGAGACCCAGTACTTC
CASSLALGETQYF
>TRBV13|.|TRBD1|TRBJ1-1
TGTGCCAGCAGCAGGGGGCTGACTGAAGCTTTCTTT
CASSRGLTEAFF
>TRBV29-1|few|.|TRBJ1-3
TGCAGCGTTGAACCCCTCGGCCGTTTCCCCCGGGGAAACACCATATATTTT
CSVEPLGRFPRGNTIYF
>TRBV25-1|few|.|TRBJ2-3
TGTGCCAGCAGTGGGCGCGGGACACCAGATACGCAGTATTTT
CASSGRGTPDTQYF
>TRBV27|.|TRBD2|TRBJ2-5
TGTGCCAGCAGGGATAGCGGGGGGGCCAGTGCCCCACTCCAAGAGACCCAGTACTTC
CASRDSGGASAPLQETQYF
>TRBV7-2|.|TRBD1|TRBJ2-6
TGTGCCAGCAGCTTAGCGGGGACAGGGTACTCTGGGGCCAACGTCCTGACTTTC
CASSLAGTGYSGANVLTF
>TRBV9|few|.|TRBJ2-3
TGTGCCAGCAGCGTAGCGGGGGCTCGCACAGATACGCAGTATTTT
CASSVAGARTDTQYF
>TRBV6-5|.|TRBD2|TRBJ2-5
TGTGCCACCCTAGCGGGGCCGCAAGAGACCCAGTACTTC
CATLAGPQETQYF
>TRBV7-9|few|.|TRBJ2-1
TGTGCCAGCAGCCCCCAGGCCCAGGGAACCTACAATGAGCAGTTCTTC
CASSPQAQGTYNEQFF
>TRBV11-2|.|TRBD1|TRBJ1-3
TGTGCCAGCAGCCGCACAGGGGGCGAGGGAAACACCATATATTTT
CASSRTGGEGNTIYF
>TRBV7-9|.|TRBD1|TRBJ1-6
TGTGCCAGCAGCCTTACAGGGGGGAGATCACCCCTCCACTTT
CASSLTGGRSPLHF
>TRBV29-1|.|.|TRBJ1-5
TGCAGCGTTGCCCTACATGGCGGGGATAATCAGCCCCAGCATTTT
CSVALHGGDNQPQHF
>TRBV5-1|.|.|TRBJ1-2
TGCGCCAGCACCCCGGTCGGAGGCTATGGCTACACCTTC
CASTPVGGYGYTF
>TRBV21-1|few|.|TRBJ2-6
TGTGCCAGCAGCAAAACGGGTACCCAGCTCATCTCTGGGGCCAACGTCCTGACTTTC
CASSKTGTQLISGANVLTF
>TRBV9|.|TRBD1|TRBJ1-1
TGTGCCAGCAGCGCGTCCTTAAGGACAGGGGTCACTGAAGCTTTCTTT
CASSASLRTGVTEAFF
>TRBV28|.|TRBD1|TRBJ1-1
TGTGCCAGCAGGCCGACAGGGCGAGGGACTGAAGCTTTCTTT
CASRPTGRGTEAFF
>TRBV30|few|.|TRBJ2-2
TGTGCCTGGAACCTGAACACCGGGGAGCTGTTTTTT
CAWNLNTGELFF
>TRBV7-2|.|.|TRBJ2-2
TGTGCCAGCAGCTTAATCGGGGCGGCGAACACCGGGGAGCTGTTTTTT
CASSLIGAANTGELFF
>TRBV29-1|few|.|TRBJ2-7
TGCAGCGTTGGCAAGGGGGGGCCCTACGAGCAGTACTTC
CSVGKGGPYEQYF
>TRBV18|once|.|TRBJ2-6
TGTGCCAGCTCACTAGCAAGGAGCCCTGGGGCCAACGTCCTGACTTTC
CASSLARSPGANVLTF
>TRBV7-2|few|.|TRBJ2-7
TGTGCCAGCAGCCCCCGGGGCTACGAGCAGTACTTC
CASSPRGYEQYF
>TRBV4-3|.|.|TRBJ1-5
TGCGCCAGCAGCCAAGATCAAGGACAGCCCCAGCATTTT
CASSQDQGQPQHF
>TRBV20-1|.|.|TRBJ2-5
TGCAGTGCTAGACTAGCGGAGACCCAGTACTTC
CSARLAETQYF
>TRBV19|few|.|TRBJ1-6
TGTGCCAGTAGCCCGCTAAGGGGCGGTAATTCACCCCTCCACTTT
CASSPLRGGNSPLHF
>TRBV19|few|.|TRBJ2-5
TGTGCCAGTAGTGGGACGGTCCAAGAGACCCAGTACTTC
CASSGTVQETQYF
>TRBV28|.|.|TRBJ1-1
TGTGCCAGCAGTCCCTCGGGACGGTTGAACACTGAAGCTTTCTTT
CASSPSGRLNTEAFF
>TRBV7-2|few|.|TRBJ1-5
TGTGCCAGCAGCCCGAATAGCAATCAGCCCCAGCATTTT
CASSPNSNQPQHF
>TRBV7-2|few|.|TRBJ2-1
TGTGCCAGCAGCTTAGAATGGCGGAATGAGCAGTTCTTC
CASSLEWRNEQFF
>TRBV2|.|.|TRBJ2-2
TGTGCCAGCAGTGAAGGGACAATGAACACCGGGGAGCTGTTTTTT
CASSEGTMNTGELFF
>TRBV9|.|TRBD1|TRBJ2-2
TGTGCCAGCAGCCAAGACCCGGGACAGACAAACACCGGGGAGCTGTTTTTT
CASSQDPGQTNTGELFF